The sequence of this T cell receptor beta chain was determined in a study of T cell responses to AZD1222 COVID-19 vaccine. Study results and limitations: With two AZD1222 doses given, Spike-specific TCR breadth and depth both rose. Spike regions recognized by vaccine-associated CD4 TCRs spanned the protein, led by 160-218 and 743-854.

A note on this clone: The target antigen is unknown.

Generated by immunoSEQ multiplex PCR, the TCRdb table keeps only in-frame clones and is missing some. The table shows 95,000 to 100,000 clones, with approximately 93% occurring only once. V shed 3 bases, J shed 4 bases, and the junction held 5 bases outside the gene matches. The CDR3 is made up of 15 amino acids. CDR1 and CDR2 from the germline V gene are MNHEY and SMNVEV (reference sequence). Here the sequenced sample was peripheral blood, taken 28 days after the second AZD1222 dose. This chain uses TRBV27 with TRBJ1-5; 8 nucleotides line up with TRBD1. The clonotype was recovered from an adult who received the AZD1222 COVID-19 vaccine. The CDR3 loop is CASSFDRGGNQPQHF. Here the CDR3 DNA reads TGTGCCAGCAGTTTCGACAGGGGAGGGAATCAGCCCCAGCATTTT.